These 26 T cell receptor beta chains share one sample of origin, sequenced in a study of cytomegalovirus exposure and HLA in healthy donors. Repertoires were generated with immunoSEQ multiplex PCR, while TCRdb's copy carries only in-frame clones and drops some. The sample records some 150,000 clones, 75% to 90% being singletons. Sequencing used PBMCs. Receptors were obtained from a young woman in good health and CMV-seropositive.

The chain carries TRBV5-8 and TRBJ1-5; D uncertain. V was trimmed by 0 bases and J by 8 bases, leaving 9 bases between them. The germline gives CDR1 SGHTS, CDR2 YDEGEE. This CDR3 contains 13 residues. This chain's CDR3 is CASSLGHGEPQHF. CDR3 coding DNA: TGTGCCAGCAGCTTGGGCCACGGGGAGCCCCAGCATTTT.

The chain couples TRBV5-1 to TRBJ2-2; D call uncertain. This CDR3 comprises 16 residues. Germline CDR1 is SGHRS and CDR2 is YFSETQ. Trimming cost V 0 bases and J 0 bases, with 9 bases left between them. The CDR3 DNA reads TGCGCCAGCAGCTTGGTTGCGCCTTCGAACACCGGGGAGCTGTTTTTT. Translating gives CASSLVAPSNTGELFF.

V gene TRBV7-2 combines with J gene TRBJ1-5, with TRBD1 matching over 7 bases. The CDR3 has 15 amino acids. The trim removed 3 bases at V and 6 bases at J, leaving 8 bases unmatched. Germline V gene lookup returns CDR1 SGHTA and CDR2 FQGNSA. This chain's CDR3 is CASSLGDRVSQPQHF. The CDR3, as DNA: TGTGCCAGCAGCTTGGGCGACAGGGTTAGTCAGCCCCAGCATTTT.

This sequence joins TRBV11-3 and TRBJ2-2; TRBD1 is a possible D gene (6 bases). The V end lost 5 bases, the J end lost 5 bases, and 9 bases lay between the germline ends. CDR1 and CDR2 (germline): SGHNT, YENEEA. This CDR3 spans 13 amino acids. CDR3 protein: CASSPDSTGELFF. CDR3 DNA: TGTGCCAGCAGCCCGGACAGTACCGGGGAGCTGTTTTTT.

The chain joins TRBV10-3 to TRBJ1-6; 9 nucleotides agree with TRBD1. The CDR3 covers 14 residues. J was trimmed by 9 bases and V by 10 bases; bases with no gene match: 10. Germline CDR1 ENHRY, CDR2 SYGVKD. CDR3 coding DNA: TGTGCCACCTCTCCGGGACAGGGTGGTTCACCCCTCCACTTT. Translation gives CATSPGQGGSPLHF.

This clone was seen once. The genes are TRBV10-3 and TRBJ2-2, with 7 bases identical to TRBD1. The junction had 4 bases not matched to a gene; V was cut back by 3 bases and J by 0 bases. The CDR3 spans 16 residues. Germline CDR1 reads ENHRY; CDR2 reads SYGVKD. The CDR3 loop reads CAISETGVSNTGELFF. The CDR3 bases are TGTGCCATCAGTGAAACAGGGGTTTCGAACACCGGGGAGCTGTTTTTT.

CDR3 DNA: TGCGCCAGCAGCCCCGTACAGGTCTCTGGAAACACCATATATTTT. Residues: CASSPVQVSGNTIYF. The genes are TRBV5-1 and TRBJ1-3; a possible D gene is TRBD1 (5 bases). This CDR3 has 15 amino acids. The germline V gene has CDR1 SGHRS and CDR2 YFSETQ. V lost 4 bases to trimming and J lost 0 bases, with 11 bases between them.

This clone showed up just once. The genes are TRBV7-9 and TRBJ2-3; maybe TRBD2 (7 bases). The ends were cut back, 6 bases at V and 4 bases at J, with 14 bases in the middle. This CDR3 region has 14 residues. Germline CDR1 is SEHNR and CDR2 is FQNEAQ (reference sequence). The CDR3 loop is CASSHPGGPDTQYF. The DNA for the CDR3 is TGTGCCAGCAGTCACCCGGGGGGCCCAGATACGCAGTATTTT.

The chain couples TRBV9 to TRBJ1-2, with TRBD1 matching 7 bases. This CDR3 is built from 14 residues. V shed 3 bases, J shed 7 bases, and the junction held 9 bases outside the gene matches. Germline CDR1 SGDLS, CDR2 YYNGEE. CDR3 sequence (DNA): TGTGCCAGCAGCGGAAAGGGCAGGGGGGTTGGCTACACCTTC. Protein sequence: CASSGKGRGVGYTF.

The chain joins TRBV15 to TRBJ2-5, with 10 bases lining up with TRBD2. Trimming at V came to 3 bases and at J to 5 bases, leaving 9 bases not matched to a gene. CDR1 is LNHNV and CDR2 is YYDKDF in the germline V gene (reference sequence). The CDR3 is made up of 16 amino acids. CDR3 in DNA: TGTGCCACCAGCAGCGGCCTAGCGGGGGCCGGGGAGACCCAGTACTTC. As protein: CATSSGLAGAGETQYF.

The chain has TRBV14 and TRBJ2-5; 8 nucleotides match TRBD1. V gave up 4 bases and J gave up 1 base; unmatched junction bases: 5. CDR3 length equals 15 residues. Germline loops: CDR1 SGHDN, CDR2 FVKESK. The CDR3 protein is CASSPTGGIQETQYF. CDR3 DNA: TGTGCCAGCAGCCCCACAGGGGGGATCCAAGAGACCCAGTACTTC.

The J gene is TRBJ2-7, the V gene TRBV27, with TRBD1 identical over 9 bases. CDR3 length: 13 amino acids. Unmatched junction bases numbered 5, after V lost 8 bases and J lost 3 bases. CDR1 MNHEY and CDR2 SMNVEV come from the germline V gene (reference sequence). For the CDR3, the DNA is TGTGCCAGCGGATGGGGACAGGGCTACGAGCAGTACTTC. Amino acid sequence: CASGWGQGYEQYF.

This clone was picked up a small number of times. The genes are TRBV30 and TRBJ1-5, with a possible D match to TRBD1 (5 bases). Germline V gene data show CDR1 as GTSNPN and CDR2 as SVGIG (reference sequence). The V end was cut by 2 bases, the J end by 9 bases, with 17 bases between. The CDR3 contains 14 residues. Here the CDR3 reads CAWSPTGGAWPQHF. The CDR3 DNA reads as TGTGCCTGGAGTCCCACGGGTGGGGCTTGGCCCCAGCATTTT.

This chain links TRBV4-1 with TRBJ1-5; no clear D. The CDR3 is 14 amino acids. CDR1 MGHRA and CDR2 YSYEKL come from the germline V gene. The V end was cut by 0 bases, the J end by 10 bases, with 13 bases between. CDR3 coding DNA: TGCGCCAGCAGCCAAGATCGCGGCCGGGTCCCCCAGCATTTT. It specifies CASSQDRGRVPQHF.

The chain combines TRBV5-6 with TRBJ1-2, with D tentatively TRBD1 (6 bases). With 0 bases removed from V and 8 bases from J, the gap between germline ends came to 20 bases. Per the germline V gene, CDR1 is SGHDT and CDR2 is YYEEEE. The CDR3 sequence is 16 residues long. CDR3 nucleotides: TGTGCCAGCAGCTTGGAGGTCAAGGGGACATCGGGAGGCTACACCTTC. It specifies CASSLEVKGTSGGYTF.

This chain joins TRBV28 and TRBJ1-2, with 7 bases that match TRBD1. This CDR3 region has 18 residues. The V and J ends lost 5 bases and 5 bases, in that order; junction bases with no gene match: 20. CDR1 is MDHEN, CDR2 SYDVKM, per germline. This CDR3 is CASSPPTGRVLAGYGYTF. The CDR3 nucleotides are TGTGCCAGCAGTCCTCCGACAGGGAGGGTTTTAGCGGGATATGGCTACACCTTC.

The chain recombines TRBV19 with TRBJ1-2; D not certain. The CDR3 contains 13 residues. Looked up from germline, CDR1 is LNHDA and CDR2 is SQIVND (reference sequence). The germline V and J ends were trimmed by 7 bases and 8 bases, with 17 bases remaining between them. The CDR3 protein is CASNPGPRGGYTF. CDR3 nucleotide sequence: TGTGCCAGTAATCCCGGGCCGCGGGGAGGCTACACCTTC.

The V call is TRBV27, the J call TRBJ2-1, with 7 bases aligning to TRBD2. Germline V gene data show CDR1 as MNHEY and CDR2 as SMNVEV (reference sequence). With V trimmed by 1 base and J by 2 bases, 5 bases remained unmatched. CDR3 length: 16 amino acids. CDR3 bases: TGTGCCAGCAGTTTATGGGCGGGGGAGCCCTACAATGAGCAGTTCTTC. Translation gives CASSLWAGEPYNEQFF.

This chain links TRBV6-5 with TRBJ1-2; the D is unclear. V lost 5 bases and J lost 4, with 14 bases in between. CDR1 and CDR2 from the germline V gene are MNHEY and SVGAGI. The CDR3 sequence is 14 residues long. The CDR3 protein is CASSPLERLYGYTF. The CDR3 DNA is TGTGCCAGCAGTCCGTTGGAGCGCCTCTATGGCTACACCTTC.

The chain has TRBV29-1 and TRBJ1-6; D is uncertain. CDR1 and CDR2 (germline): SQVTM, ANQGSEA. V lost 7 bases, J lost 0 bases, and 7 bases lay in between. The CDR3 consists of 13 residues. This chain's CDR3 is CSARSSYNSPLHF. The CDR3 coding sequence is TGCAGCGCCCGTAGCTCCTATAATTCACCCCTCCACTTT. Supplemented by reference TRBV29-1 and TRBJ1-6, the full variable domain reads SAVISQKPSRDICQRGTSLTIQCQVDSQVTMMFWYRQQPGQSLTLIATANQGSEATYESGFVIDKFPISRPNLTFSTLTVSNMSPEDSSIYLCSARSSYNSPLHFGNGTRLTVT.

This clone was picked up one time. The chain has TRBV11-2 and TRBJ2-1, with TRBD1 matching 9 bases. In germline, CDR1 is SGHAT, CDR2 FQNNGV. This CDR3 has 14 amino acids. The V and J ends lost 2 bases and 8 bases, in that order; junction bases with no gene match: 4. Written as DNA, the CDR3 is TGTGCCAGCAGCTTACCCCGGGACAGGGATGAGCAGTTCTTC. Residues: CASSLPRDRDEQFF.

CDR3 sequence reads: CAWSVLNSPLHF. In DNA, the CDR3 is TGTGCCTGGAGTGTACTGAATTCACCCCTCCACTTT. The chain couples TRBV30 to TRBJ1-6, with no clear D. The CDR3 runs 12 residues. Germline lookup yields CDR1 GTSNPN and CDR2 SVGIG (reference sequence). Trimming took 0 bases from V and 7 from J, leaving 4 bases between them.

This clone has more than one count but fewer than ten. This rearrangement joins TRBV20-1 to TRBJ2-4; perhaps TRBD2 as D (5 bases). In germline, CDR1 is DFQATT, CDR2 SNEGSKA (reference sequence). The CDR3 runs to 10 residues. V lost 0 bases to trimming and J lost 16 bases, with 10 bases between them. CDR3 DNA: TGCAGTGCTAGAGAGGAGAGGGCTTACTTC. It yields the protein CSAREERAYF.

The chain uses TRBV11-3 and TRBJ2-5, with D possibly being TRBD2 (6 bases). Trimming removed 4 bases from V and 2 bases from J, with 17 bases in between. The CDR3 covers 16 residues. From germline, CDR1 is SGHNT and CDR2 YENEEA. CDR3 region: CASSSNGGISQETQYF. The CDR3 bases are TGTGCCAGCAGCTCTAATGGGGGGATTTCACAAGAGACCCAGTACTTC.

The chain uses TRBV2 and TRBJ2-5; tentative D call: TRBD2 (7 bases). Germline V lookup: CDR1 SNHLY, CDR2 FYNNEI. This CDR3 is 14 amino acids long. The V end lost 5 bases, the J end lost 7 bases, and 17 bases lay between the germline ends. CDR3 coding DNA: TGTGCCAGCAGTTATGGGGGGGGCCGCGGGACCCAGTACTTC. The encoded protein is CASSYGGGRGTQYF.

This clone was counted a single time. The chain combines TRBV6-5 with TRBJ1-6, with D tentatively TRBD1 (5 bases). There are 14 residues in the CDR3. Trimming removed 4 bases from V and 9 bases from J, with 13 bases in between. CDR1 is MNHEY and CDR2 is SVGAGI in the germline V gene. The CDR3 is CASSSTGVGSPLHF. The CDR3 coding sequence is TGTGCCAGCAGTTCAACAGGTGTTGGTTCACCCCTCCACTTT.